The 27 T cell receptor beta chains listed next were all sequenced from one sample in a study of human T cells and chemical hapten exposure. Time point meaning: patch test 1, 2 weeks after DPC sensitization. Treatment specified: therapeutic diphenylcyclopropenone sensitization with weekly scalp DPC. Via MiXCR, TCRdb re-called the RACE reads, giving one row per CDR3 protein. The sample lists some 190,000 distinct CDR3 sequences; about a fifth were seen once. The source was whole blood, collected in connection with sensitization to the hapten diphenylcyclopropenone (DPC). All receptors derive from a woman aged 45-65 years with alopecia areata. Some clones in this sample may be carry-over from other donors' samples.

The sample holds a few counts of this clonotype. The chain has TRBV2 and TRBJ1-1; tentatively, D is TRBD1 (5 bases). The germline CDR1 and CDR2 sequences are SNHLY and FYNNEI. The CDR3 extends over 12 amino acids. The V end was cut by 6 bases, the J end by 5 bases, with 10 bases between. CDR3 in DNA: TGTGCCAGCAGGGAGGGGAGGACTGAAGCTTTCTTT. It yields the protein CASREGRTEAFF.

This clonotype was picked up a small number of times. The chain joins TRBV6-6 to TRBJ1-2; TRBD1 agrees at 8 bases. V shed 5 bases and J 8 bases; nucleotides not matched to a gene: 10. The CDR3 totals 14 residues. Per germline, CDR1 MNHNY and CDR2 SVGAGI (reference sequence). CDR3 nucleotide sequence: TGTGCCAGCAGTGCAGGACAGGGCTATGGAGGCTACACCTTC. Protein: CASSAGQGYGGYTF.

This clonotype was seen more than once but under ten times. The chain carries TRBV29-1 and TRBJ2-2; the D gene could be TRBD1 or TRBD2 (7 bases each). Per germline, CDR1 SQVTM and CDR2 ANQGSEA. The ends were cut back, 8 bases at V and 5 bases at J, with 18 bases in the middle. The CDR3 has 14 amino acids. CDR3 protein: CSTTGVRGTGELFF. CDR3 nucleotides: TGCAGCACAACAGGGGTGCGGGGGACCGGGGAGCTGTTTTTT.

This clonotype was recorded a few times. The chain uses TRBV20-1 and TRBJ2-5; D remains unclear. The V end was cut by 0 bases, the J end by 6 bases, with 11 bases between. The germline CDR1 and CDR2 sequences are DFQATT and SNEGSKA (reference sequence). The CDR3 is made up of 13 amino acids. CDR3 nucleotide sequence: TGCAGTGCTAGAGATCGGGCGAGGCAGACCCAGTACTTC. This codes for CSARDRARQTQYF.

This sequence joins TRBV21-1 and TRBJ2-2; TRBD2, the D gene given by the table, was not confirmed from the DNA. TRBV21-1 is assigned pseudogene status. There are 16 residues in the CDR3. DNA of the CDR3: TGTGCCAGCAGTATAGGGGACGGGAGGATCGCCGGGGAGCTGTTTTTT. Protein product: CASSIGDGRIAGELFF.

V and J are TRBV4-2 and TRBJ2-1; TRBD2 aligns across 10 bases. Germline CDR1 and CDR2: LGHNA and YNFKEQ. CDR3 size: 16 residues. V shed 1 base, J shed 3 bases, and the junction held 3 bases outside the gene matches. CDR3 sequence (DNA): TGTGCCAGCAGCCAAGTTCCTAGCGGGGGCTACAATGAGCAGTTCTTC. Translation: CASSQVPSGGYNEQFF.

This clonotype was seen a few times. The chain uses TRBV9 and TRBJ2-3; TRBD2 matches at 10 bases. CDR1 and CDR2 (germline): SGDLS, YYNGEE. Losses at the gene ends were 4 bases for V and 1 base for J; bases not matched to a gene: 3. This CDR3 has 15 amino acids. CDR3 DNA sequence: TGTGCCAGCAGCATCGGGACTAGCGGCACAGATACGCAGTATTTT. As protein: CASSIGTSGTDTQYF.

This chain links TRBV20-1 with TRBJ2-7; no clear D. Trimming removed 6 bases at V and 3 bases at J, with 15 bases between. Germline V gene sequence: CDR1 DFQATT, CDR2 SNEGSKA (reference sequence). The CDR3 length is 13 residues. CDR3 residues: CSAVAALGYEQYF. CDR3 sequence (DNA): TGCAGTGCCGTAGCTGCTTTGGGCTACGAGCAGTACTTC.

The J gene is TRBJ2-7, the V gene TRBV3-1; possible D gene TRBD1, 5 bases. This CDR3 comprises 13 residues. In germline, CDR1 is LGHDT, CDR2 YNNKEL (reference sequence). V lost 4 bases to trimming and J lost 4 bases, with 11 bases between them. CDR3 loop: CASSPRQKYEQYF. The CDR3 DNA follows: TGTGCCAGCAGCCCCCGACAGAAATACGAGCAGTACTTC.

This chain connects TRBV12-3 or TRBV12-4 to TRBJ2-7, with 10 bases fitting TRBD1. The CDR3 spans 14 residues. V shed 5 bases, J shed 2 bases, and the junction held 3 bases outside the gene matches. For the CDR3, the DNA is TGTGCCAGCAGTGTCGGGACAGGGGCCTACGAGCAGTACTTC. Amino acid sequence: CASSVGTGAYEQYF.

The rearrangement links TRBV20-1 to TRBJ2-3, with D possibly TRBD2 on 6 matching bases. This CDR3 contains 15 residues. Per the germline V gene, CDR1 is DFQATT and CDR2 is SNEGSKA (reference sequence). Trimming removed 6 bases from V and 6 bases from J, with 22 bases in between. The CDR3 sequence: CSAVIGTPGYDTQYF. DNA of the CDR3: TGCAGTGCAGTGATTGGGACTCCGGGGTACGATACGCAGTATTTT.

The chain combines TRBV5-6 with TRBJ2-2, with D possibly matching TRBD1 (6 bases). The CDR3 has 17 amino acids. Germline CDR1 reads SGHDT; CDR2 reads YYEEEE. Trimming took 2 bases from V and 6 from J, leaving 20 bases between them. The CDR3 reads CASSLNRDNTFPGELFF. In DNA form, the CDR3 reads TGTGCCAGCAGCTTAAACCGGGACAACACCTTTCCCGGGGAGCTGTTTTTT.

In its sample, this clonotype was seen a few times. V gene TRBV27 combines with J gene TRBJ2-3, with 14 bases identical to TRBD2. The CDR3 sequence is 17 residues long. The germline V gene encodes CDR1 MNHEY and CDR2 SMNVEV (reference sequence). V shed 6 bases, J shed 3 bases, and the junction held 8 bases outside the gene matches. This CDR3 reads CASSPIGTSGRTDTQYF. The CDR3 nucleotides are TGTGCCAGCAGCCCAATCGGGACTAGCGGGAGAACAGATACGCAGTATTTT.

The gene calls are TRBV11-2 and TRBJ1-4; D not resolved. The CDR3 spans 12 residues. The V gene's germline CDR1 is SGHAT and CDR2 FQNNGV. The V and J ends lost 5 bases and 4 bases respectively, with 5 bases between them. The CDR3 DNA sequence: TGTGCCAGCAGCCGAATTAATGAAAAACTGTTTTTT. Amino acid sequence: CASSRINEKLFF. The variable domain in full, completed from reference TRBV11-2 and TRBJ1-4, reads EAGVAQSPRYKIIEKRQSVAFWCNPISGHATLYWYQQILGQGPKLLIQFQNNGVVDDSQLPKDRFSAERLKGVDSTLKIQPAKLEDSAVYLCASSRINEKLFFGSGTQLSVL.

This clonotype was seen more than once but under ten times. This chain uses TRBV6-5 with TRBJ2-1, with a weak D call TRBD2 (6 bases). The CDR3 covers 15 residues. Germline V lookup: CDR1 MNHEY, CDR2 SVGAGI. V shed 6 bases and J shed 0 bases, with 12 bases lying between them. The CDR3 loop is CASSRGGSSYNEQFF. The CDR3 region has the DNA TGTGCCAGCAGCCGTGGAGGGAGCTCCTACAATGAGCAGTTCTTC.

This clonotype was seen only a few times. The chain carries TRBV18 and TRBJ2-3, with 7 bases identical to TRBD2. The germline V gene has CDR1 KGHSH and CDR2 LQKENI. V lost 3 bases, J lost 4 bases, and 4 bases stayed unmatched. The length of the CDR3 is 14 residues. The CDR3 DNA reads TGTGCCAGCTCACCGCCGACTAGCCCAGATACGCAGTATTTT. Its translation is CASSPPTSPDTQYF.

This clonotype was observed a few times. The chain uses TRBV27 and TRBJ2-7; 8 positions agree with TRBD1. CDR1 is MNHEY and CDR2 is SMNVEV in the germline V gene (reference sequence). The ends lost 2 bases at V and 2 bases at J; junction bases unmatched: 2. This CDR3 region has 14 residues. The DNA for the CDR3 is TGTGCCAGCAGTTTAGGGACAGGACCCTACGAGCAGTACTTC. Translation: CASSLGTGPYEQYF.

This clonotype was counted only a few times. The chain links TRBV20-1 to TRBJ1-1; TRBD1 aligns across 8 bases. Germline V gene lookup returns CDR1 DFQATT and CDR2 SNEGSKA (reference sequence). Germline trimming cut 1 base from V and 8 bases from J; bases unmatched to any gene: 0. The CDR3 consists of 11 residues. This chain's CDR3 is CSARGTGEAFF. Written as DNA, the CDR3 is TGCAGTGCTAGAGGGACAGGGGAAGCTTTCTTT.

This clonotype was seen a few times. The chain recombines TRBV5-1 with TRBJ2-4; D may be TRBD2 (6 bases). Germline-derived CDR1 and CDR2 are SGHRS and YFSETQ. The CDR3 loop spans 16 amino acids. V was shortened by 3 bases and J by 6 bases, with 19 bases between the two germline ends. The CDR3 protein is CASSWAGRLGGNIQYF. CDR3 bases: TGCGCCAGCAGCTGGGCGGGACGGCTAGGAGGAAACATTCAGTACTTC. Full variable domain (outside the CDR3, taken from reference TRBV5-1 and TRBJ2-4): KAGVTQTPRYLIKTRGQQVTLSCSPISGHRSVSWYQQTPGQGLQFLFEYFSETQRNKGNFPGRFSGRQFSNSRSEMNVSTLELGDSALYLCASSWAGRLGGNIQYFGAGTRLSVL.

This clonotype was detected only a few times. The rearrangement joins TRBV11-2 to TRBJ2-7, with D unresolved. This CDR3 region has 14 residues. The germline CDR1 and CDR2 sequences are SGHAT and FQNNGV. With 2 bases removed from V and 5 bases from J, the gap between germline ends came to 13 bases. CDR3 residues: CASSLSGIRDEQYF. CDR3 sequence (DNA): TGTGCCAGCAGCTTAAGTGGGATTCGCGACGAGCAGTACTTC. Full variable domain (outside the CDR3, taken from reference TRBV11-2 and TRBJ2-7): EAGVAQSPRYKIIEKRQSVAFWCNPISGHATLYWYQQILGQGPKLLIQFQNNGVVDDSQLPKDRFSAERLKGVDSTLKIQPAKLEDSAVYLCASSLSGIRDEQYFGPGTRLTVT.

The chain combines TRBV18 with TRBJ2-1; TRBD1 agrees at 9 bases. The CDR3 is 17 residues long. Unmatched junction bases numbered 13, after V lost 6 bases and J lost 4 bases. Looked up from germline, CDR1 is KGHSH and CDR2 is LQKENI. The CDR3 loop is CASSPTGTGRTYNEQFF. The CDR3 nucleotides are TGTGCCAGCTCGCCGACCGGGACAGGGCGGACGTACAATGAGCAGTTCTTC. Full variable domain (outside the CDR3, taken from reference TRBV18 and TRBJ2-1): NAGVMQNPRHLVRRRGQEARLRCSPMKGHSHVYWYRQLPEEGLKFMVYLQKENIIDESGMPKERFSAEFPKEGPSILRIQQVVRGDSAAYFCASSPTGTGRTYNEQFFGPGTRLTVL.

The sample holds one count of this clonotype. The chain joins TRBV5-1 to TRBJ2-3; D perhaps matches TRBD1 (5 bases). V lost 3 bases and J lost 4, with 12 bases in between. The germline V gene encodes CDR1 SGHRS and CDR2 YFSETQ. There are 14 residues in the CDR3. The CDR3 protein is CASSSNPGSDTQYF. Written as DNA, the CDR3 is TGCGCCAGCAGCTCAAACCCAGGGTCAGATACGCAGTATTTT.

CDR3 protein: CASSSTGQSTDTQYF. The CDR3 region has the DNA TGTGCCAGCAGCTCCACGGGACAGAGCACAGATACGCAGTATTTT. J is TRBJ2-3 and V is TRBV5-6; TRBD1 matches 7 bases. This CDR3 contains 15 residues. Germline V CDR1 and CDR2: SGHDT, YYEEEE. V gave up 3 bases and J gave up 0 bases; unmatched junction bases: 4.

This clonotype occurred a few times. V gene TRBV29-1 combines with J gene TRBJ2-3; TRBD2 matches at 8 bases. This CDR3 is built from 16 residues. Per germline, CDR1 SQVTM and CDR2 ANQGSEA. V lost 1 base, J lost 1 base, and 7 bases stayed unmatched. Written as DNA, the CDR3 is TGCAGCGTTGAAGCGGGTAGCGGGACGGGCACAGATACGCAGTATTTT. This gives the protein CSVEAGSGTGTDTQYF.

The CDR3 protein is CASSAGQGYNEQFF. CDR3 nucleotide sequence: TGTGCCAGCAGCGCAGGACAGGGCTACAATGAGCAGTTCTTC. The chain carries TRBV11-3 and TRBJ2-1; TRBD1 agrees at 8 bases. The germline gives CDR1 SGHNT, CDR2 YENEEA. The length of the CDR3 is 14 residues. V trimming: 5 bases; J trimming: 3 bases; junction bases outside the gene matches: 3.

This CDR3 is CASSVEGIGGAAKNIQYF. The CDR3 DNA follows: TGTGCCAGCAGCGTAGAGGGAATAGGGGGCGCAGCCAAAAACATTCAGTACTTC. The chain combines TRBV9 with TRBJ2-4, with 7 nucleotides matching TRBD1. CDR1 and CDR2 from the germline V gene are SGDLS and YYNGEE. This CDR3 has 18 residues. The trim removed 0 bases at V and 0 bases at J, leaving 9 bases unmatched.

The rearrangement uses TRBV29-1 and TRBJ2-4; 7 bases agree with TRBD2. The CDR3 runs to 13 residues. Trimming cost V 6 bases and J 1 base; bases outside gene matches: 3. Per the germline V gene, CDR1 is SQVTM and CDR2 is ANQGSEA. CDR3 DNA: TGCAGCGTGGTCGGGGGGGCCAAAAACATTCAGTACTTC. Protein: CSVVGGAKNIQYF.